A selection of T cell receptor beta chains follows, all from one sample in a study of identical twins. TCRdb re-called the 5' RACE reads with MiXCR, one entry per CDR3 protein. The sample records 200,000 to 300,000 distinct CDR3 sequences, roughly a tenth being singletons. The sample was memory T cells sorted from blood. The receptors were sampled from a man aged 50-60 years in good health. Each CDR3 is given with its conserved first and last residue. D genes are given only for firm matches. Where a row states a size, it is once, few, many or the class of an expanded clone; other rows omit it.

d_call	clone_size	v_call	j_call	cdr3_nt	cdr3_aa
TRBD2	many	TRBV4-3	TRBJ2-2	TGCGCCAGCAGCCAAACCGGACTAGCCGGGGAGCTGTTTTTT	CASSQTGLAGELFF
TRBD2	many	TRBV25-1	TRBJ2-1	TGTGCCAGCATTTCTAGCGGGGGGCGCTGGTCCTACAATGAGCAGTTCTTC	CASISSGGRWSYNEQFF
TRBD2	-	TRBV7-8	TRBJ2-7	TGTGCCAGCACTCTACACCGGGGGGCCTACGAGCAGTACTTC	CASTLHRGAYEQYF
TRBD2	-	TRBV20-1	TRBJ2-7	TGCAGAGCTAGGGTTCTAGCGGGAGCTGAAGAGCAGTACTTC	CRARVLAGAEEQYF
TRBD2	-	TRBV10-3	TRBJ2-4	TGTGCCATCAGCCCCGGGACTAGCGGGGATTCTCTAGCCAAAAACATTCAGTACTTC	CAISPGTSGDSLAKNIQYF
-	few	TRBV30	TRBJ2-7	TGTGCCTGGAGTGTACATAGCTACGAGCAGTACTTC	CAWSVHSYEQYF
TRBD1	few	TRBV7-6	TRBJ2-1	TGTGCCAGCAGCTTATTAGGGCGTCGGACAGGGTTGGATGAGCAGTTCTTC	CASSLLGRRTGLDEQFF
-	-	TRBV3-1	TRBJ1-2	TGTGCCAGCAGCCAAGATGGCAGAATACTCCCTAACTATGGCTACACCTTC	CASSQDGRILPNYGYTF
TRBD2	few	TRBV9	TRBJ2-3	TGTGCCAGCAGCGTAGCCGCGGGAGGGCCTAGAGATACGCAGTATTTT	CASSVAAGGPRDTQYF
-	many	TRBV2	TRBJ2-7	TGTGCCAGCAGTCCCCGGACGGCCTCCTACGAGCAGTACTTC	CASSPRTASYEQYF
-	many	TRBV19	TRBJ2-2	TGTGCCAGTAGTATTACTGTTAGTAGTCCGCGGACCGGGGAGCTGTTTTTT	CASSITVSSPRTGELFF
-	-	TRBV10-3	TRBJ1-2	TGTGCCATCAGTGGCGGGTACGGCTACACCTTC	CAISGGYGYTF
-	many	TRBV28	TRBJ1-2	TGTGCCAGCTTCTCGGCCGCTAACTATGGCTACACCTTC	CASFSAANYGYTF
-	-	TRBV15	TRBJ2-2	TGTGCCACCAGTCCCGGTTTGGTCGGGGAGCTGTTTTTT	CATSPGLVGELFF
-	-	TRBV5-1	TRBJ2-3	TGCGCCAGCAGCAACCGAGCAGGGGCTCGCACAGATACGCAGTATTTT	CASSNRAGARTDTQYF